Each of the 6 T cell receptor beta chains below was sequenced from the same sample in a study of OX40 agonist ivuxolimab in advanced cancers. Receptors were amplified or captured by the immunoSEQ multiplex PCR assay. Sourced from immuneACCESS, this table was stored by TCRdb with only in-frame sequences that have V and J called. A share of the clones is absent; for the studies checked, an unresolved V gene accounts for under half, and the remainder has no known explanation. A total of 60,000 to 80,000 clones appear in this sample, around 83% of them only once. The biggest ten clones account for 1.5% to 2% of the sample. Here the sequenced sample was CD4+ or CD8+ T cells sorted from blood, taken in a trial of the OX40 agonist ivuxolimab. The receptors were sampled from an adult with an advanced solid tumor such as melanoma, head and neck, liver or kidney cancer.

The table lists this clone with a count of one. This sequence joins TRBV19 and TRBJ2-3; no definite D call. Germline loops: CDR1 LNHDA, CDR2 SQIVND (reference sequence). The CDR3 runs 16 residues. Trimming stripped 5 bases from V and 4 bases from J, with 19 bases between. CDR3 residues: CASSPPVGQTADTQYF. As DNA, the CDR3 is TGTGCCAGTAGTCCCCCCGTCGGGCAGACGGCAGATACGCAGTATTTT.

The chain employs TRBV4-2 and TRBJ2-1; D might be TRBD2 (6 bases). Trimming took 0 bases from V and 7 from J, leaving 13 bases between them. The CDR3 has 15 residues. CDR1 and CDR2 (germline): LGHNA, YNFKEQ. CDR3 nucleotides: TGTGCCAGCAGCCAAGAACCGGGGGAGTGGAATGAGCAGTTCTTC. This codes for CASSQEPGEWNEQFF.

The V gene is TRBV27, the J gene TRBJ2-5, with 13 nucleotides matching TRBD2. V shed 6 bases, J shed 11 bases, and the junction held 9 bases outside the gene matches. Germline values: CDR1 MNHEY, CDR2 SMNVEV (reference sequence). This CDR3 is 14 amino acids long. The chain's CDR3 is CASRAGTSGEWQYF. CDR3 DNA: TGTGCCAGCAGGGCCGGGACTAGCGGGGAATGGCAGTACTTC.

The V call is TRBV6-1, the J call TRBJ1-1; TRBD1 matches 8 bases. J gave up 6 bases and V 3 bases, and 9 bases lay outside the gene matches. The germline V gene encodes CDR1 MNHNS and CDR2 SASEGT. The CDR3 sequence is 15 residues long. Here the CDR3 DNA reads TGTGCCAGCAGTGACGGGAATGGACAGGGCGCTGAAGCTTTCTTT. Its translation: CASSDGNGQGAEAFF.

The V gene is TRBV7-9, the J gene TRBJ2-7; tentatively, D is TRBD1 (6 bases). From germline, CDR1 is SEHNR and CDR2 FQNEAQ (reference sequence). This CDR3 region has 12 residues. Between the trimmed V and J ends, which lost 5 bases and 4 bases, there was a span of 9 bases. CDR3 in DNA: TGTGCCAGCAGCGTACAGGGTTACGAGCAGTACTTC. Encoded protein: CASSVQGYEQYF.

The chain employs TRBV5-1 and TRBJ1-1, with D possibly being TRBD1 (5 bases). The length of the CDR3 is 14 residues. Germline assignment: CDR1 SGHRS and CDR2 YFSETQ. Deletions cut 7 bases from V and 4 bases from J, with 17 bases between. The CDR3, as DNA: TGCGCCAGCTCTACCCAGGGTGGAGGCACTGAAGCTTTCTTT. It codes for CASSTQGGGTEAFF.